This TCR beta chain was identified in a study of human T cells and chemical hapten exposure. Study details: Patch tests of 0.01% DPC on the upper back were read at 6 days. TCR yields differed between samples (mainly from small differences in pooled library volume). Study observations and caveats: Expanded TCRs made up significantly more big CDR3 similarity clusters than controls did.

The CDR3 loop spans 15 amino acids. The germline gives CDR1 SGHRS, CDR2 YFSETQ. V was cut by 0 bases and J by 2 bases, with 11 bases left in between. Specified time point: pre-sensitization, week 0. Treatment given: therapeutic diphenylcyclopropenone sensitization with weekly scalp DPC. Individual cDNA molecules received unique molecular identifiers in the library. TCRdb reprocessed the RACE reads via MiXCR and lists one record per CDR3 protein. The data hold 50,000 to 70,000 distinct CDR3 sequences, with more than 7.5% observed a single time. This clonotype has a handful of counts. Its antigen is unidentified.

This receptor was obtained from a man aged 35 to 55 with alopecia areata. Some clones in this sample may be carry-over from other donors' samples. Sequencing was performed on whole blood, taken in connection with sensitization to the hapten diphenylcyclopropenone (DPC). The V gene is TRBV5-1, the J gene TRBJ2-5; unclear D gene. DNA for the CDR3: TGCGCCAGCAGCTTGGCGGCAGGAACTCAAGAGACCCAGTACTTC. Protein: CASSLAAGTQETQYF.